Below are 7 T cell receptor beta chains sequenced from a single sample in a study of early T cells in non-severe SARS-CoV-2 infection. MiXCR, run by TCRdb on the 5' RACE reads, gives a single entry per CDR3 protein. The table has tens of thousands of distinct CDR3 sequences, about 6.8% seen once; the top ten hold around a quarter. The input for sequencing was whole blood, taken at baseline. The receptor set was obtained from an adult who was a healthcare worker with PCR-confirmed SARS-CoV-2 infection or an uninfected control (not recorded which).

This clonotype was counted many times. This chain joins TRBV7-3 and TRBJ2-3, with TRBD1 as a possible D gene (6 bases). Deletions cut 5 bases from V and 6 bases from J, with 18 bases between. From germline, CDR1 is SGHTA and CDR2 FQGTGA. This CDR3 region has 15 residues. As DNA, the CDR3 is TGTGCCAGCAGCCGGACAGAAGGTCCCACGGATACGCAGTATTTT. Protein product: CASSRTEGPTDTQYF.

This clonotype showed up many times. The chain carries TRBV5-1 and TRBJ1-1, with a tentative D call TRBD1 (6 bases). CDR3 length equals 16 residues. Trimming stripped 2 bases from V and 0 bases from J, with 14 bases between. In germline, CDR1 is SGHRS, CDR2 YFSETQ. CDR3 coding DNA: TGCGCCAGCAGCTTCGGACAATCAGGGGTGAACACTGAAGCTTTCTTT. Its translation is CASSFGQSGVNTEAFF.

This clonotype was seen at least ten times. The rearrangement links TRBV10-3 to TRBJ2-2; TRBD1 agrees at 7 bases. CDR3 length: 16 amino acids. With V trimmed by 7 bases and J by 0 bases, 8 bases remained unmatched. Germline assignment: CDR1 ENHRY and CDR2 SYGVKD. CDR3: CAIKIGQAANTGELFF. CDR3 nucleotide sequence: TGTGCCATCAAAATTGGACAGGCTGCGAACACCGGGGAGCTGTTTTTT.

In its sample, this clonotype was seen many times. The chain employs TRBV6-5 and TRBJ2-7, with 11 bases that match TRBD2. V shed 6 bases, J shed 3 bases, and the junction held 7 bases outside the gene matches. In germline, CDR1 is MNHEY, CDR2 SVGAGI. CDR3 length equals 15 residues. The CDR3 DNA reads TGTGCCAGCAGCGATCCGGGACTAGCGGTCTACGAGCAGTACTTC. This sequence encodes CASSDPGLAVYEQYF.

This chain connects TRBV28 to TRBJ2-4; D gene ambiguous. The germline V gene encodes CDR1 MDHEN and CDR2 SYDVKM. Between the trimmed V and J ends, which lost 5 bases and 8 bases, there was a span of 16 bases. The CDR3 runs 14 residues. This chain's CDR3 is CASSPLSAWDIQYF. DNA for the CDR3: TGTGCCAGCAGTCCGTTGTCTGCCTGGGACATTCAGTACTTC.

Ten or more counts support this clonotype. The chain combines TRBV20-1 with TRBJ1-5, with unresolved D. Germline V gene lookup returns CDR1 DFQATT and CDR2 SNEGSKA (reference sequence). CDR3 length: 14 residues. Between the trimmed V and J ends, which lost 0 bases and 0 bases, there was a span of 6 bases. The CDR3 DNA reads as TGCAGTGCTAGAGAAGGACGTAGCAATCAGCCCCAGCATTTT. This sequence encodes CSAREGRSNQPQHF.

This clonotype appeared many times. CDR3 coding DNA: TGCAGTGCTAGAGATCCAGGGCGGATAATTGAAGCTTTCTTT. This codes for CSARDPGRIIEAFF. The chain combines TRBV20-1 with TRBJ1-1, with D perhaps TRBD1 (5 bases). Germline CDR1 reads DFQATT; CDR2 reads SNEGSKA (reference sequence). V lost 0 bases and J lost 7, with 15 bases in between. The CDR3 covers 14 residues.